This T cell receptor (beta chain) was identified in a study of blood T cell repertoires in COVID-19. Study-level background: Samples came from the United States, Italy and Spain, spanning acute and convalescent COVID-19. PBMCs, B-cell-depleted T cells, or T cells were the source of the cDNA or gDNA that made up the material.

How the authors handled the data: Nucleated cell number was recorded as an estimate derived from reference gene primer amplification. Generated by immunoSEQ multiplex PCR, the TCRdb table keeps only in-frame clones and is missing some. That table is the source of V, J and clone size, and D and trimming were worked out from the DNA. The sample records about 130,000 clones, around 88% being singletons. The CDR3 runs 15 residues. Trimming shortened V by 0 bases and J by 6 bases, and 14 bases separated the two germline ends. Germline CDR1 and CDR2: MNHNS and SASEGT. Sequenced input: peripheral blood. V and J are TRBV6-1 and TRBJ1-1, with D perhaps matching TRBD1 (5 bases). The source of this sequence is a man in his 60s with COVID-19, enrolled during active disease. CDR3 bases: TGTGCCAGCAGTGAAGCGATCGGGGGAACAGCTGAAGCTTTCTTT. It translates to CASSEAIGGTAEAFF.